This T cell receptor (beta chain) derives from a study of blood T cell repertoires in COVID-19. Across the whole study: The analysed material was cDNA or gDNA that came from T cells, B-cell-depleted T cells, or PBMCs.

Enrolment of Seattle patients took place during active infection, and they were followed longitudinally. Only in-frame clones appear in the TCRdb table, and some are missing; sequencing was by immunoSEQ multiplex PCR. The sample holds around 270,000 clones, more than 75% seen once. This receptor was obtained from a woman aged 55-69 years with COVID-19, enrolled during active disease. The sample consisted of peripheral blood.

The CDR3 loop reads CASSWQGEEKLFF. DNA for the CDR3: TGTGCCAGCAGTTGGCAGGGGGAAGAAAAACTGTTTTTT. The gene calls are TRBV6-2 or TRBV6-3 and TRBJ1-4; TRBD1 agrees at 7 bases. The junction had 4 bases not matched to a gene; V was cut back by 4 bases and J by 8 bases. Germline loops: CDR1 MNHEY, CDR2 SVGEGT. The CDR3 spans 13 residues.